This paragraph covers one T cell receptor beta chain sequence. V was trimmed by 4 bases and J by 8 bases, leaving 11 bases between them. Looked up from germline, CDR1 is MDHEN and CDR2 is SYDVKM. This CDR3 region has 12 residues. These data originate in a study of blood T cell repertoires in COVID-19. Whole-study context: Acute and convalescent COVID-19 specimens originated in the United States, Italy and Spain. Sources were T cells, B-cell-depleted T cells, or PBMCs; the material itself was cDNA or gDNA.

Per the original data handling: The assay estimated nucleated cells by amplifying reference gene primers. The method was immunoSEQ multiplex PCR; TCRdb's version includes in-frame clones alone and lacks a portion of them. For V, J and clone size, that table is used; D and trimming come from the DNA. Here the sample spans some 240,000 clones, approximately 80% being singletons. This clonotype was obtained from a human donor in a cohort sampled during active COVID-19. The specimen was peripheral blood. The chain links TRBV28 to TRBJ1-1, with D uncertain. In nucleotides, the CDR3 is TGTGCCAGCAGTTCCCGGAGGCAGGAAGCTTTCTTT. Encoded protein: CASSSRRQEAFF. Full variable domain (remainder filled in from reference TRBV28 and TRBJ1-1): DVKVTQSSRYLVKRTGEKVFLECVQDMDHENMFWYRQDPGLGLRLIYFSYDVKMKEKGDIPEGYSVSREKKERFSLILESASTNQTSMYLCASSSRRQEAFFGQGTRLTVV.